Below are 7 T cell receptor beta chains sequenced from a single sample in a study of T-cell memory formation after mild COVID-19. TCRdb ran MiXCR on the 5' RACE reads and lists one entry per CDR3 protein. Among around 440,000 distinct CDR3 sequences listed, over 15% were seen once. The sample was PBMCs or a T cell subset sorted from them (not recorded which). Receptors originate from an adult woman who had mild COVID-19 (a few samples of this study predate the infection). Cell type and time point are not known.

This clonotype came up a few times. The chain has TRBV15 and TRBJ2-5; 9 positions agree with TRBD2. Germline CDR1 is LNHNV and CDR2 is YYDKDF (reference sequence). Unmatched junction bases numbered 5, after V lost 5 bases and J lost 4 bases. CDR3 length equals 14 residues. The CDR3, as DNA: TGTGCCACCAGCGGGCGGGGGGGCCGAGAGACCCAGTACTTC. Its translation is CATSGRGGRETQYF. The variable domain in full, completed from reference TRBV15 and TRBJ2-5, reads DAMVIQNPRYQVTQFGKPVTLSCSQTLNHNVMYWYQQKSSQAPKLLFHYYDKDFNNEADTPDNFQSRRPNTSFCFLDIRSPGLGDTAMYLCATSGRGGRETQYFGPGTRLLVL.

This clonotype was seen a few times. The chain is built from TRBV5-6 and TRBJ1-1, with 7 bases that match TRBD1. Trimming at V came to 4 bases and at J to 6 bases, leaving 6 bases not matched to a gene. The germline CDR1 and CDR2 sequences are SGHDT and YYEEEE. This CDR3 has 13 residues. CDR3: CASSKDRASEAFF. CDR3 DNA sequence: TGTGCCAGCAGCAAAGACAGGGCATCTGAAGCTTTCTTT.

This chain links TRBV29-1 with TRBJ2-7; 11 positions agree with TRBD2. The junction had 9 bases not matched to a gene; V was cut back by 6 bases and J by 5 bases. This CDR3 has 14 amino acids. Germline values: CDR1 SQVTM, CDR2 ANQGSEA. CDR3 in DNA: TGCAGCGTCAAGTCGACTAGCGGGATCCACGAGCAGTACTTC. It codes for CSVKSTSGIHEQYF.

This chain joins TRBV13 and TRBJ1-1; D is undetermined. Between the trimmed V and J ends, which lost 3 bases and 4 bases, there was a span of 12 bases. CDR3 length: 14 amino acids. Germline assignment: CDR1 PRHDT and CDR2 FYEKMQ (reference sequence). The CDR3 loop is CASSLGPSPTEAFF. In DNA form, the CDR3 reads TGTGCCAGCAGCTTGGGTCCGTCTCCCACTGAAGCTTTCTTT.

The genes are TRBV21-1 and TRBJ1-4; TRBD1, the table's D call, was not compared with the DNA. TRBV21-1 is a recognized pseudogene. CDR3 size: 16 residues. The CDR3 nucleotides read TGTGCCAGCCGTAAGGGACAGCCTTCAACTAATGAAAAACTGTTTTTT. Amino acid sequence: CASRKGQPSTNEKLFF.

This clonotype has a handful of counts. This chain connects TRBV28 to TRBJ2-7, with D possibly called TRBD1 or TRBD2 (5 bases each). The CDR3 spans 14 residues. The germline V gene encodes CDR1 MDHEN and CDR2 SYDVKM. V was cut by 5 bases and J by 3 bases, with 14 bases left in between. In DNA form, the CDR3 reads TGTGCCAGCAGTCCCGGGACGGCCCTCTACGAGCAGTACTTC. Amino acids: CASSPGTALYEQYF.

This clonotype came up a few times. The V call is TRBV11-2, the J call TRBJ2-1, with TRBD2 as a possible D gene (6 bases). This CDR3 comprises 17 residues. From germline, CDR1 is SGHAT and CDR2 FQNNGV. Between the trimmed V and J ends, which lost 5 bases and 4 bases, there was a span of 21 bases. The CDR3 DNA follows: TGTGCCAGCAGCGTGAAAGTGGGGGGTCTCCGGTACAATGAGCAGTTCTTC. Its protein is CASSVKVGGLRYNEQFF.